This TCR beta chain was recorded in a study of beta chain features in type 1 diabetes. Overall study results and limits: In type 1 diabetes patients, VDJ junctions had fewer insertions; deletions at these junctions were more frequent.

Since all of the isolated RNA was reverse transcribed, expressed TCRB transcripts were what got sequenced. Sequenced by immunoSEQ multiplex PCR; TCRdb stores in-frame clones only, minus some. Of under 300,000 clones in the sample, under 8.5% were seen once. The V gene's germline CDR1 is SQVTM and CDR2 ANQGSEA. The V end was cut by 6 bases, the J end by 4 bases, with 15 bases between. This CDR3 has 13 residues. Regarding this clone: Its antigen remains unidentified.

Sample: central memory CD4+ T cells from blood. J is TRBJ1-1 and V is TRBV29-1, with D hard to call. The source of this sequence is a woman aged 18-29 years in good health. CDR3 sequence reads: CSVALEVGTEAFF. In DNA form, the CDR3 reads TGCAGCGTCGCGCTGGAAGTAGGCACTGAAGCTTTCTTT.